The present TCR beta chain was sequenced within a study of cytomegalovirus exposure and HLA in healthy donors. This PCR relied on a set of 60 Vbeta primers and 13 Jbeta primers. Repertoires were generated with immunoSEQ multiplex PCR, while TCRdb's copy carries only in-frame clones and drops some. In the table there are 150,000 to 200,000 clones, approximately 80% of which are singletons. Germline-derived CDR1 and CDR2 are SGHTA and FQGNSA. This CDR3 is built from 15 residues. The trim removed 1 base at V and 11 bases at J, leaving 8 bases unmatched. The chain has TRBV7-2 and TRBJ1-5, with 10 bases lining up with TRBD1. The clonotype comes from a woman in her thirties in good health and CMV-seronegative. Sequencing was performed on PBMCs. As DNA, the CDR3 is TGTGCCAGCAGCTTAGGGGGAGGGACAGGGGACACCCAGCATTTT. It encodes CASSLGGGTGDTQHF.